This T cell receptor (beta chain) was identified during a study of shared clonotypes between healthy human individuals. This clone has only one observation. The sample holds other DNA sequences that translate to the same CDR3. Repertoires were generated with immunoSEQ multiplex PCR, while TCRdb's copy carries only in-frame clones and drops some. The table lists nearly 1 million clones, approximately 80% of them singletons, with about 1.5% in the top ten. The CDR3 totals 13 residues. Germline assignment: CDR1 SEHNR and CDR2 FQNEAQ (reference sequence). The V and J ends lost 6 bases and 0 bases respectively, with 6 bases between them.

Sample: memory CD4+ T cells sorted from blood. Subset given: CD45RA-negative fraction. This chain uses TRBV7-9 with TRBJ1-3; D is uncertain. The TCR sequence derives from a man aged 18 to 35 in good health. This CDR3 is CASSQNSGNTIYF. CDR3 nucleotide sequence: TGTGCCAGCAGTCAAAACTCTGGAAACACCATATATTTT.